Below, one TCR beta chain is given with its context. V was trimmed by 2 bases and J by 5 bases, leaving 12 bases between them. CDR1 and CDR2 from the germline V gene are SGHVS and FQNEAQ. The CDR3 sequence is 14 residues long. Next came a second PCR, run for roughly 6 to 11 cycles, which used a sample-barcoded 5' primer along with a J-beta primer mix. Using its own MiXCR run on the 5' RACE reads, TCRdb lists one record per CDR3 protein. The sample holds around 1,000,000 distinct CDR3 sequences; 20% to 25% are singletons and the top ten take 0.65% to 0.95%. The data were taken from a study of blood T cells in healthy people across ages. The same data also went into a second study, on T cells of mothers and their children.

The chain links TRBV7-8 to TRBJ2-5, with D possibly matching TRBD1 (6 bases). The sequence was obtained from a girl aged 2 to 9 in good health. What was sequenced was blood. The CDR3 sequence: CASSLPHRVETQYF. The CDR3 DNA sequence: TGTGCCAGCAGCTTACCCCACAGGGTTGAGACCCAGTACTTC.